The 16 T cell receptor beta chains below all came from one sample that was sequenced in a study of blood T cell repertoires in COVID-19. TCRdb's table, derived via immunoSEQ multiplex PCR, lists solely in-frame clones and lacks some. The sample lists 440,000 or so clones; 89% were seen once. The material sequenced was peripheral blood. These receptors were collected from a woman aged 40 to 49 with COVID-19, enrolled during active disease.

The chain joins TRBV25-1 to TRBJ2-5, with 9 bases aligning to TRBD2. The ends lost 7 bases at V and 2 bases at J; junction bases unmatched: 5. Germline CDR1 and CDR2: MGHDK and SYGVNS. This CDR3 comprises 14 residues. CDR3 in amino acids: CASTPSGTQETQYF. The CDR3 DNA follows: TGTGCCAGCACCCCTAGCGGGACGCAAGAGACCCAGTACTTC.

This clone was recorded only once. The genes are TRBV29-1 and TRBJ1-1; D call uncertain. The CDR3 runs to 12 residues. The germline V gene has CDR1 SQVTM and CDR2 ANQGSEA. Trimming took off 7 bases at V and 0 bases at J, with 9 bases between the two ends. CDR3 protein: CSASFMNTEAFF. The CDR3 DNA follows: TGCAGCGCTTCATTCATGAACACTGAAGCTTTCTTT.

The chain links TRBV12-5 to TRBJ1-5; D unclear. Trimming pared 5 bases from V and 5 bases from J, leaving 4 bases between. Germline V gene sequence: CDR1 LGHNT, CDR2 FRNRAP. The CDR3 runs to 11 residues. The CDR3 DNA reads TGTGCTAGTGGTCATTATCAGCCCCAGCATTTT. This encodes CASGHYQPQHF. Variable domain in full (rest from reference TRBV12-5 and TRBJ1-5): DARVTQTPRHKVTEMGQEVTMRCQPILGHNTVFWYRQTMMQGLELLAYFRNRAPLDDSGMPKDRFSAEMPDATLATLKIQPSEPRDSAVYFCASGHYQPQHFGDGTRLSIL.

The chain uses TRBV24-1 and TRBJ1-5, with no clear D. From germline, CDR1 is KGHDR and CDR2 SFDVKD. Trimming took 3 bases from V and 9 from J, leaving 17 bases between them. The CDR3 runs 15 residues. CDR3 nucleotide sequence: TGTGCCACCAGTGATGGCGGGCAGGACTGGGGGCCCCAGCATTTT. Protein: CATSDGGQDWGPQHF.

CDR3 residues: CASSMVRGNTEAFF. In DNA form, the CDR3 reads TGTGCCAGCAGCATGGTCAGGGGGAACACTGAAGCTTTCTTT. The chain couples TRBV7-9 to TRBJ1-1; perhaps TRBD1 as D (6 bases). CDR3 length: 14 amino acids. V lost 5 bases, J lost 1 base, and 11 bases lay in between. CDR1 SEHNR and CDR2 FQNEAQ come from the germline V gene (reference sequence).

This clone was found once. The chain uses TRBV18 and TRBJ1-5, with TRBD1 as a possible D gene (5 bases). Trimming removed 2 bases at V and 1 base at J, with 9 bases between. The V gene's germline CDR1 is KGHSH and CDR2 LQKENI. The CDR3 spans 15 residues. The CDR3 bases are TGTGCCAGCTCACCAATTCCAGGGAGCAATCAGCCCCAGCATTTT. This encodes CASSPIPGSNQPQHF. The whole variable domain, remainder taken from reference TRBV18 and TRBJ1-5, is NAGVMQNPRHLVRRRGQEARLRCSPMKGHSHVYWYRQLPEEGLKFMVYLQKENIIDESGMPKERFSAEFPKEGPSILRIQQVVRGDSAAYFCASSPIPGSNQPQHFGDGTRLSIL.

This clone was seen a few times. V gene TRBV24-1 combines with J gene TRBJ1-5; TRBD1 aligns across 9 bases. J lost 6 bases, V lost 4 bases, and 6 bases had no gene match. Looked up from germline, CDR1 is KGHDR and CDR2 is SFDVKD. This CDR3 is built from 15 residues. The CDR3 loop is CATSDRTGVGQPQHF. In DNA form, the CDR3 reads TGTGCCACCAGTGACCGGACAGGGGTTGGTCAGCCCCAGCATTTT.

The chain joins TRBV15 to TRBJ1-3; unclear D gene. The CDR3 covers 17 residues. V dropped 0 bases and J dropped 0 bases, with 12 bases sitting between them. In germline, CDR1 is LNHNV, CDR2 YYDKDF (reference sequence). The DNA of the CDR3 is TGTGCCACCAGCAGAGAAAGGAGGGCTAGCTCTGGAAACACCATATATTTT. Its translation is CATSRERRASSGNTIYF. Together with reference TRBV15 and TRBJ1-3, the CDR3 gives the full variable domain: DAMVIQNPRYQVTQFGKPVTLSCSQTLNHNVMYWYQQKSSQAPKLLFHYYDKDFNNEADTPDNFQSRRPNTSFCFLDIRSPGLGDTAMYLCATSRERRASSGNTIYFGEGSWLTVV.

CDR3: CASSYTGITEAFF. The CDR3 DNA reads TGTGCCAGCAGTTATACAGGGATCACTGAAGCTTTCTTT. The chain recombines TRBV6-2 or TRBV6-3 with TRBJ1-1, with a possible D match to TRBD1 (6 bases). Per germline, CDR1 MNHEY and CDR2 SVGEGT. V lost 3 bases and J 4 bases, leaving 9 bases between the germline ends. The CDR3 has 13 amino acids.

The chain uses TRBV13 and TRBJ1-1, with D unresolved. Germline V gene data show CDR1 as PRHDT and CDR2 as FYEKMQ (reference sequence). Trimming took 5 bases from V and 0 from J, leaving 13 bases between them. This CDR3 spans 15 amino acids. This CDR3 reads CASSGGRNMNTEAFF. CDR3 DNA: TGTGCCAGCAGCGGAGGACGGAATATGAACACTGAAGCTTTCTTT.

The V gene is TRBV5-1, the J gene TRBJ2-3; a weak D match, TRBD2 (5 bases). This CDR3 has 15 amino acids. The germline V gene encodes CDR1 SGHRS and CDR2 YFSETQ. The V end was cut by 0 bases, the J end by 5 bases, with 13 bases between. CDR3 nucleotides: TGCGCCAGCAGCTTGGGAGGGAATAATAAAGATACGCAGTATTTT. This translates into CASSLGGNNKDTQYF. Based on the CDR3 plus reference TRBV5-1 and TRBJ2-3, the full variable domain is KAGVTQTPRYLIKTRGQQVTLSCSPISGHRSVSWYQQTPGQGLQFLFEYFSETQRNKGNFPGRFSGRQFSNSRSEMNVSTLELGDSALYLCASSLGGNNKDTQYFGPGTRLTVL.

In this sample, this clone turned up once. This chain uses TRBV12-3 or TRBV12-4 with TRBJ2-3; no clear D. The CDR3 runs to 12 residues. V shed 5 bases and J shed 14 bases, with 17 bases lying between them. The CDR3 here is CASSTYGGSRYF. The CDR3 DNA follows: TGTGCCAGCAGTACCTATGGCGGTTCAAGGTATTTT.

The chain combines TRBV24-1 with TRBJ1-2, with no clear D. CDR3 size: 11 residues. Trimming took off 2 bases at V and 8 bases at J, with 5 bases between the two ends. Germline V gene sequence: CDR1 KGHDR, CDR2 SFDVKD. CDR3 nucleotide sequence: TGTGCCACCAGTGATTCCCGGGGCTACACCTTC. This translates into CATSDSRGYTF.

This clone was recorded once. The rearrangement uses TRBV7-2 and TRBJ1-6; no definite D call. This CDR3 has 12 amino acids. With 5 bases removed from V and 7 bases from J, the gap between germline ends came to 6 bases. Germline V gene sequence: CDR1 SGHTA, CDR2 FQGNSA. The CDR3 nucleotides are TGTGCCAGCAGCGGGCAGAATTCACCCCTCCACTTT. It translates to CASSGQNSPLHF.

The table lists this clone with a few counts. The chain employs TRBV24-1 and TRBJ2-1; the D gene is possibly TRBD1 (6 bases). This CDR3 comprises 14 residues. Germline assignment: CDR1 KGHDR and CDR2 SFDVKD. Trimming took 5 bases from V and 6 from J, leaving 13 bases between them. The CDR3 loop reads CATSAQQGFNEQFF. As DNA, the CDR3 is TGTGCCACCAGTGCCCAACAGGGTTTCAATGAGCAGTTCTTC.

In DNA, the CDR3 is TGTGCCAGCAGTTTAGTCGAAGTTGAGCAGTTCTTC. It yields the protein CASSLVEVEQFF. The J gene is TRBJ2-1, the V gene TRBV6-2 or TRBV6-3, with D unresolved. The ends were cut back, 4 bases at V and 9 bases at J, with 10 bases in the middle. The CDR3 consists of 12 residues. Germline CDR1 reads MNHEY; CDR2 reads SVGEGT.